This entry features one T cell receptor (beta chain) sequence. This specimen comes from a study of cytomegalovirus exposure and HLA in healthy donors. A multiplex PCR was run with 60 Vbeta primers and 13 Jbeta primers. The assay was immunoSEQ multiplex PCR, and TCRdb's table has in-frame clones only and misses some. Its table records 100,000 to 150,000 clones. This CDR3 has 17 residues. Germline CDR1 is SQVTM and CDR2 is ANQGSEA. V was clipped by 4 bases and J by 7 bases; unmatched bases: 16. The TCR originated in a woman aged 40 to 50 in good health and CMV-seropositive. The J gene is TRBJ2-7, the V gene TRBV29-1; TRBD2 matches at 13 bases. The specimen was PBMCs. This chain's CDR3 is CSVGDSGTSGMRGEQYF. As DNA, the CDR3 is TGCAGCGTTGGGGATTCGGGGACTAGCGGGATGAGGGGAGAGCAGTACTTC.